The rows below give T cell receptor beta chains drawn from one sample of a study of blood T cells in healthy people across ages. TCRdb ran MiXCR on the 5' RACE reads and lists one entry per CDR3 protein. The sample holds hundreds of thousands of distinct CDR3 sequences, approximately 50% seen once. Sequences were obtained from blood. The receptors here all came from a woman aged 60-75 years in good health. CDR3s include the opening cysteine and the closing phenylalanine or tryptophan. The order of the fields is clone size, V gene, J gene, D gene, CDR3 protein, CDR3 DNA. The D gene is left open where the match is weak. Part of the rows lack a size; the others show once, few, many or a class for expanded clones.

.	TRBV18	TRBJ2-5	TRBD1	CASSSRTGYEGEQYF	TGTGCCAGCTCATCCCGGACAGGGTACGAAGGTGAGCAGTACTTC
.	TRBV4-3	TRBJ2-7	TRBD2	CASSQDSAGGYEQYF	TGCGCCAGCAGCCAAGATTCAGCGGGAGGGTACGAGCAGTACTTC
.	TRBV5-1	TRBJ2-7	.	CASSTGTPSGEQYF	TGCGCCAGCAGCACGGGGACTCCCTCGGGGGAGCAGTACTTC
.	TRBV5-6	TRBJ2-5	.	CASSLRTRETQYF	TGTGCCAGCAGCTTGAGGACAAGAGAGACCCAGTACTTC
few	TRBV7-2	TRBJ2-1	TRBD1	CASSTTGGLNNEQFF	TGTGCCAGCAGCACCACAGGGGGGCTTAACAATGAGCAGTTCTTC
.	TRBV20-1	TRBJ2-1	TRBD2	CSARVFSGRGGSNEQFF	TGCAGTGCTAGAGTATTCAGCGGGAGAGGGGGAAGCAATGAGCAGTTCTTC
.	TRBV7-6	TRBJ2-7	.	CASSLEPASEQYF	TGTGCCAGCAGCTTAGAGCCCGCTTCCGAGCAGTACTTC
.	TRBV12-3/TRBV12-4	TRBJ2-1	TRBD2	CASSRTSQYYNEQFF	TGTGCCAGCAGTAGGACTAGTCAGTACTACAATGAGCAGTTCTTC
many	TRBV28	TRBJ2-5	.	CASSLVELQETQYF	TGTGCCAGCAGTTTAGTGGAGCTCCAAGAGACCCAGTACTTC
.	TRBV7-8	TRBJ2-7	.	CASSLGRGDEQYF	TGTGCCAGCAGCTTAGGGCGCGGCGATGAGCAGTACTTC
.	TRBV28	TRBJ2-3	.	CASRDFGTDTQYF	TGTGCCAGCAGGGACTTTGGCACAGATACGCAGTATTTT
.	TRBV20-1	TRBJ2-5	TRBD2	CSARETSGTNEQYF	TGCAGTGCTAGAGAGACTAGCGGGACCAATGAGCAGTACTTC
.	TRBV9	TRBJ2-1	TRBD1	CASSAAPPWTGYNEQFF	TGTGCCAGCAGCGCCGCCCCTCCCTGGACAGGCTACAATGAGCAGTTCTTC
.	TRBV14	TRBJ2-3	.	CASSQDFAGALTSTDTQYF	TGTGCCAGCAGCCAAGATTTCGCGGGGGCCTTAACTAGCACAGATACGCAGTATTTT
few	TRBV9	TRBJ1-4	TRBD1	CASSAPGQGDQGAEKLFF	TGTGCCAGCAGCGCCCCGGGACAGGGAGATCAGGGGGCAGAAAAACTGTTTTTT
few	TRBV29-1	TRBJ1-6	TRBD1	CSVRTGGPFSPLHF	TGCAGCGTTAGGACAGGGGGCCCTTTTTCACCCCTCCACTTT
.	TRBV6-5	TRBJ1-6	TRBD1	CASRGQGYDSPLHF	TGTGCCAGCAGGGGACAGGGCTACGATTCACCCCTCCACTTT
.	TRBV6-2/TRBV6-3	TRBJ2-7	.	CASSYPSVGAYEQYF	TGTGCCAGCAGTTACCCCTCCGTGGGAGCCTACGAGCAGTACTTC
.	TRBV5-1	TRBJ2-2	TRBD2	CASSLSGTAVVLNTGELFF	TGCGCCAGCAGCTTGAGCGGGACCGCGGTAGTTTTGAACACCGGGGAGCTGTTTTTT
.	TRBV29-1	TRBJ2-7	TRBD1	CSVGDSAYEQYF	TGCAGCGTTGGGGACAGCGCCTACGAGCAGTACTTC
.	TRBV20-1	TRBJ1-4	TRBD1	CSARRTGVPNEKLFF	TGCAGTGCTAGAAGGACAGGGGTCCCTAATGAAAAACTGTTTTTT
few	TRBV20-1	TRBJ2-1	.	CSARRDSVYNEQFF	TGCAGTGCTAGGCGGGACAGCGTTTACAATGAGCAGTTCTTC
few	TRBV11-3	TRBJ2-3	.	CASSLGLQGGTDTQYF	TGTGCCAGCAGCTTAGGTTTACAGGGAGGCACAGATACGCAGTATTTT
.	TRBV7-2	TRBJ2-2	.	CASSLTSIAGELFF	TGTGCCAGCAGCCTAACTAGCATCGCCGGGGAGCTGTTTTTT
few	TRBV6-2/TRBV6-3	TRBJ2-1	.	CASSYFRSYEQFF	TGTGCCAGCAGTTATTTCAGGTCCTATGAGCAGTTCTTC
few	TRBV27	TRBJ2-7	.	CASRVQGRYEQYF	TGTGCCAGCAGGGTTCAGGGGCGCTACGAGCAGTACTTC
.	TRBV29-1	TRBJ2-7	TRBD2	CSIAGGKRDEQYF	TGCAGCATCGCGGGGGGGAAAAGGGACGAGCAGTACTTC
.	TRBV2	TRBJ1-2	.	CASSTQGQSYGYTF	TGTGCCAGCAGCACACAGGGACAAAGCTATGGCTACACCTTC
.	TRBV4-2	TRBJ2-5	TRBD1	CAGSLDRNQETQYF	TGTGCCGGCAGCCTGGACAGGAACCAAGAGACCCAGTACTTC
few	TRBV3-1	TRBJ2-3	.	CASSLRLDTQYF	TGTGCCAGCAGCCTCAGATTGGATACGCAGTATTTT
.	TRBV4-2	TRBJ2-5	.	CASSQGAGVAEETQYF	TGTGCCAGCAGCCAAGGGGCGGGCGTGGCAGAAGAGACCCAGTACTTC
.	TRBV5-1	TRBJ2-7	.	CASSPDSEMAYEQYF	TGCGCCAGCAGCCCGGACAGTGAAATGGCCTACGAGCAGTACTTC
.	TRBV20-1	TRBJ2-2	.	CSARQTLESGELFF	TGCAGTGCTAGACAAACACTAGAGTCCGGGGAGCTGTTTTTT
.	TRBV7-2	TRBJ2-7	TRBD2	CASSRLLAPYEQYF	TGTGCCAGCAGCCGATTACTAGCGCCCTACGAGCAGTACTTC
few	TRBV12-3/TRBV12-4	TRBJ2-7	.	CASSLVEEQYF	TGTGCCAGCAGTTTGGTTGAGGAGCAGTACTTC
few	TRBV6-2/TRBV6-3	TRBJ2-5	TRBD1	CASSYPDRDSETQYF	TGTGCCAGCAGTTACCCGGACAGGGACTCTGAGACCCAGTACTTC
once	TRBV30	TRBJ2-3	TRBD2	CAWKEREGPFPQYF	TGTGCCTGGAAAGAGCGGGAGGGCCCGTTTCCGCAGTATTTT
.	TRBV7-9	TRBJ2-1	TRBD2	CASRRLAGGENEQFF	TGTGCCAGCAGGCGCCTAGCGGGAGGAGAAAATGAGCAGTTCTTC
.	TRBV9	TRBJ1-2	TRBD1	CVSSRPRQGTLANYGYTF	TGTGTCAGCAGCCGCCCGCGACAGGGGACACTAGCTAACTATGGCTACACCTTC
.	TRBV9	TRBJ2-5	TRBD2	CAGSPQTSGRGKTQYF	TGTGCCGGCAGCCCCCAGACTAGCGGGAGAGGGAAGACCCAGTACTTC
.	TRBV7-2	TRBJ2-7	TRBD2	CASSRKAGGFYNEQYF	TGTGCCAGCAGCCGAAAAGCGGGAGGATTCTACAATGAGCAGTACTTC
.	TRBV20-1	TRBJ1-2	TRBD1	CSARMWDRGNYGYTF	TGCAGTGCTAGGATGTGGGACAGGGGCAACTATGGCTACACCTTC
many	TRBV7-2	TRBJ2-7	TRBD1	CAEGGASSYEQYF	TGTGCAGAAGGGGGCGCGAGCTCCTACGAGCAGTACTTC
few	TRBV20-1	TRBJ2-1	.	CSARGHGNSYNEQFF	TGCAGTGCTAGAGGGCATGGGAACTCCTACAATGAGCAGTTCTTC
.	TRBV14	TRBJ1-3	.	CASRPDSSGNTIYF	TGTGCCAGCAGACCTGACAGCTCTGGAAACACCATATATTTT
.	TRBV4-1	TRBJ2-7	TRBD2	CASSQTSGSLYEQYF	TGCGCCAGCAGCCAGACTAGCGGGAGTCTATACGAGCAGTACTTC
.	TRBV20-1	TRBJ1-6	.	CSASAGGKPNNSPLHF	TGCAGTGCTAGTGCGGGGGGAAAACCGAATAATTCACCCCTCCACTTT